The 16 T cell receptor beta chains below were found in one sample sequenced in a study of tumor-infiltrating lymphocytes in primary liver carcinoma. Germline DNA was also extracted, with blood RNA taken from unsorted whole blood. The template, around 520 ng total RNA, yielded TCR beta cDNA made with a constant-region primer. Construction of TCR beta libraries relied on three successive nested multiplex PCR rounds employing slightly modified ARM-PCR. Running approximately 10 cycles apiece, the first two PCR rounds relied on TRBV1-TRBV30 forward primers together with a C-beta reverse primer. TCRdb processed the multiplex PCR reads anew with MiXCR; each CDR3 protein has one entry. Among about 320,000 distinct CDR3 sequences listed, around 50% were seen once. Material for sequencing was peripheral blood. All receptors come from a woman in her 30s with primary liver carcinoma and hepatitis B virus infection.

On this clonotype itself: Mismatch with germline at one junction end may stem from a read error. This rearrangement joins TRBV6-1 to TRBJ2-5, with D tentatively TRBD1 (6 bases). Germline V gene sequence: CDR1 MNHNS, CDR2 SASEGT. CDR3 length: 14 amino acids. The CDR3 DNA is TGTGCCAGCATGAAGCAGGGGCTACAAGAGACCCAGTGCTTC. Protein sequence: CASMKQGLQETQCF.

CDR3 residues: CASSPGQTIKDTEAFF. The CDR3 bases are TGTGCCAGCAGCCCTGGACAGACTATCAAGGACACTGAAGCTTTCTTT. This chain connects TRBV11-3 to TRBJ1-1, with D maybe TRBD1 (6 bases). Germline values: CDR1 SGHNT, CDR2 YENEEA. The length of the CDR3 is 16 residues. Trimming stripped 5 bases from V and 3 bases from J, with 19 bases between. Supplemented by reference TRBV11-3 and TRBJ1-1, the full variable domain reads EAGVVQSPRYKIIEKKQPVAFWCNPISGHNTLYWYLQNLGQGPELLIRYENEEAVDDSQLPKDRFSAERLKGVDSTLKIQPAELGDSAVYLCASSPGQTIKDTEAFFGQGTRLTVV.

This clonotype was observed a few times. The chain is built from TRBV4-2 and TRBJ2-6; D unresolved. This CDR3 region has 15 residues. Trimming left V 3 bases short and J 2 bases short, with 8 bases between. CDR1 is LGHNA, CDR2 YNFKEQ, per germline. CDR3 nucleotides: TGTGCCAGCAGCCAGATGGGTCCTGGGGCCAACGTCCTGACTTTC. Translation gives CASSQMGPGANVLTF.

For this clonotype: A much larger clone is a single base away; this may be a read error. CDR3 in DNA: TGTGCCAGCAGTGATGGGACCTATGGCTACACCTTC. Translating gives CASSDGTYGYTF. The chain links TRBV6-1 to TRBJ1-2; perhaps TRBD1 as D (5 bases). The CDR3 covers 12 residues. The germline gives CDR1 MNHNS, CDR2 SASEGT. V shed 3 bases and J shed 4 bases, with 6 bases lying between them.

This clonotype was counted only a few times. This sequence joins TRBV5-8 and TRBJ1-2; no clear D gene. The length of the CDR3 is 11 residues. V shed 3 bases and J shed 12 bases, with 12 bases lying between them. Germline values: CDR1 SGHTS, CDR2 YDEGEE. CDR3 protein: CASSYLTGNTF. CDR3 sequence (DNA): TGTGCCAGCAGCTACTTGACGGGGAACACCTTC.

Comment on this clonotype: Because the CDR3 is missing its conserved closing phenylalanine or tryptophan, this is likely a read error. This rearrangement joins TRBV10-3 to TRBJ2-6; D might be TRBD1 or TRBD2, each matching 5 bases. The germline CDR1 and CDR2 sequences are ENHRY and SYGVKD. Trimming cost V 6 bases and J 0 bases, with 6 bases left between them. This CDR3 region has 14 residues. Written as DNA, the CDR3 is TGTGCCATCAGGGGGGACTCTGGGGCCAACGTCCTGACTCCC. Translation: CAIRGDSGANVLTP.

In the case of this clonotype: This may be a read error, as it is one base from a much larger clone. The rearrangement uses TRBV6-2 or TRBV6-3 and TRBJ1-1; D unclear. Germline-derived CDR1 and CDR2 are MNHEY and SVGEGT. This CDR3 has 12 residues. The CDR3 reads CASGGVYTEASF. The CDR3 DNA is TGTGCCAGCGGCGGGGTCTACACTGAAGCTTCCTTT.

About this clonotype: At one end the junction does not follow the germline gene, possibly because of a read error. The rearrangement joins TRBV4-2 to TRBJ1-1; D is undetermined. This CDR3 is built from 16 residues. Germline values: CDR1 LGHNA, CDR2 YNFKEQ. The CDR3: CASSPHLHRAGTDAFF. In nucleotides, the CDR3 is TGTGCCAGCAGCCCCCACCTACATAGGGCGGGTACTGATGCTTTCTTT.

As regards this clonotype: The junction departs from germline at one end; a sequencing error may be responsible. The J gene is TRBJ1-1, the V gene TRBV4-2, with 8 bases matching TRBD1. Germline-derived CDR1 and CDR2 are LGHNA and YNFKEQ. This CDR3 contains 14 residues. CDR3 nucleotide sequence: TGTGCCAACAGCCAACCTGGGACAGGCCCTGAAGCTTTCTTT. As protein: CANSQPGTGPEAFF.

A note on this clonotype: One base away lies a much larger clone, so this may be a sequencing read error. The chain joins TRBV6-2 or TRBV6-3 to TRBJ1-5, with D unresolved. The CDR3 consists of 13 residues. Germline V gives CDR1 MNHEY, CDR2 SVGEGT. The V gene lost 7 bases and the J gene lost 11 bases, with 18 bases spanning the gap. CDR3 sequence reads: CASTQDRLAAQHF. As DNA, the CDR3 is TGTGCCAGCACTCAGGACCGTCTTGCGGCCCAGCATTTT.

Notes on this clonotype: This may be a read error, as it is one base from a much larger clone. This chain joins TRBV12-3 or TRBV12-4 and TRBJ2-5, with 8 bases fitting TRBD2. Trimming took 3 bases from V and 4 from J; bases not matched to a gene: 7. This CDR3 has 15 amino acids. CDR3 sequence reads: CASSFTAGAVETQYF. The CDR3 DNA reads as TGTGCCAGCAGTTTTACAGCGGGAGCGGTAGAGACCCAGTACTTC.

As to this clonotype: At one of its ends the junction is not consistent with the germline gene, which may arise from a read error. The chain couples TRBV11-2 to TRBJ2-7, with D perhaps matching TRBD1 or TRBD2 (5 bases each). From germline, CDR1 is SGHAT and CDR2 FQNNGV. This CDR3 comprises 14 residues. CDR3 sequence (DNA): TGTGCCAGTAGCTTTGGGGGAAGCTCCTACGAGAAGTACTTC. Residues: CASSFGGSSYEKYF.

The genes are TRBV12-5 and TRBJ1-1; D is possibly TRBD1 (6 bases). V lost 5 bases and J lost 0, with 22 bases in between. Germline lookup yields CDR1 LGHNT and CDR2 FRNRAP. The CDR3 is 18 residues long. The CDR3 DNA is TGTGCTAGTGGTCATAACCCGACAGGTGGGGCGGTGAACACTGAAGCTTTCTTT. This gives the protein CASGHNPTGGAVNTEAFF.

A remark on this clonotype: Mismatch with germline at one junction end may stem from a read error. This chain links TRBV6-2 or TRBV6-3 with TRBJ1-1; TRBD1 aligns across 7 bases. The CDR3 loop spans 14 amino acids. CDR1 is MNHEY and CDR2 is SVGEGT in the germline V gene. The CDR3 reads CANSEDREDTGAFF. The DNA for the CDR3 is TGTGCCAACAGTGAAGACAGGGAGGACACTGGAGCTTTCTTT.

With respect to this clonotype: A read error is likely, as this CDR3 ends without the conserved phenylalanine or tryptophan. The chain is built from TRBV11-3 and TRBJ2-5, with D maybe TRBD2 (6 bases). The CDR3 runs to 14 residues. Germline-derived CDR1 and CDR2 are SGHNT and YENEEA. The CDR3 DNA follows: TGTGCCAGCAGCTTTGGGCATTCGGGGGAGAGCCAGTACCTC. It is translated as CASSFGHSGESQYL.

The gene calls are TRBV6-1 and TRBJ2-7; D is perhaps TRBD1 or TRBD2 (5 bases each). Trimming took off 7 bases at V and 7 bases at J, with 17 bases between the two ends. The CDR3 length is 13 residues. The germline V gene has CDR1 MNHNS and CDR2 SASEGT. The CDR3 bases are TGTGCCAGCAAGCCGGAGAGGGGTGGGGAGCAGTACTTC. Its translation: CASKPERGGEQYF.